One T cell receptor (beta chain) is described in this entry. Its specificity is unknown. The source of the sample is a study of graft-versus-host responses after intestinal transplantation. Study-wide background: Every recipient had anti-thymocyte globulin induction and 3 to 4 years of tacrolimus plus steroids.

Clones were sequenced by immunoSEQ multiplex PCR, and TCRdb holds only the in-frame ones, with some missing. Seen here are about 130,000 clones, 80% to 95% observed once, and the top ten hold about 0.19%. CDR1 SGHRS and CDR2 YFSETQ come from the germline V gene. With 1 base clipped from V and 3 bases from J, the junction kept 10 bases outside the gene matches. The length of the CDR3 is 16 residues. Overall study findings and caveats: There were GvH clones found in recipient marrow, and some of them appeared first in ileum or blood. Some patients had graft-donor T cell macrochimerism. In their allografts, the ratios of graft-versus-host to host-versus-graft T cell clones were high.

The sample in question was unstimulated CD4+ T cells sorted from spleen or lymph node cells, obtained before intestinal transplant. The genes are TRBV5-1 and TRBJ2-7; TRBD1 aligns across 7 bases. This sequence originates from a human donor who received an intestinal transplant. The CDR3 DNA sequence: TGCGCCAGCAGCTTGCTTCTGGGGACAGCCGACTACGAGCAGTACTTC. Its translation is CASSLLLGTADYEQYF.